The sequence of this T cell receptor (beta chain) was determined in a study of cytomegalovirus exposure and HLA in healthy donors. Points on this clone: Its antigen is currently unknown.

With 60 Vbeta and 13 Jbeta primers, the PCR was carried out. The table came from immunoSEQ multiplex PCR; TCRdb's copy has only in-frame clones and leaves some out. The sample has 200,000 to 250,000 clones, roughly four fifths seen once. The study, taken as a whole, reports: Around 160 TCR beta chains were listed as cytomegalovirus-associated.

Sequenced: PBMCs. The source of this sequence is a woman aged 60-70 years in good health and CMV-seropositive.

The DNA for the CDR3 is TGTGCCAGCAGTATTCGGACTAGCGGGAGGGGGGACGAGCAGTACTTC. It codes for CASSIRTSGRGDEQYF. This chain joins TRBV2 and TRBJ2-7; 15 nucleotides match TRBD2. The CDR3 runs to 16 residues. Looked up from germline, CDR1 is SNHLY and CDR2 is FYNNEI. The V and J ends lost 5 bases and 5 bases, in that order; junction bases with no gene match: 7.